What follows describes a single T cell receptor beta chain. These data come from a study of blood T cell repertoires in COVID-19. Study details: Material from acute and convalescent COVID-19 was sourced from the United States, Italy and Spain.

A Seattle source enrolled patients during active infection and followed them longitudinally. Trimming removed 2 bases at V and 7 bases at J, with 8 bases between. The CDR3 extends over 13 amino acids. CDR1 is SGHAT, CDR2 FQDESV, per germline (reference sequence). TCRdb's copy holds only in-frame clones and misses some; the assay was immunoSEQ multiplex PCR. The repertoire includes under 250,000 clones, over 75% of them detected once, and roughly a sixth sits in the top ten. Sequencing used peripheral blood. The TCR sequence derives from a man over 45 with COVID-19, enrolled during active disease. The chain combines TRBV11-1 with TRBJ1-4, with D unresolved. For the CDR3, the DNA is TGTGCCAGCAGCTTACAGCGAGGTGAAAAACTGTTTTTT. Translated, it gives CASSLQRGEKLFF. Complete variable domain (other parts from reference TRBV11-1 and TRBJ1-4): EAEVAQSPRYKITEKSQAVAFWCDPISGHATLYWYRQILGQGPELLVQFQDESVVDDSQLPKDRFSAERLKGVDSTLKIQPAELGDSAMYLCASSLQRGEKLFFGSGTQLSVL.